This T cell receptor (beta chain) was retrieved from a study of a mutant IDH1 vaccine in newly diagnosed glioma. Across the study: Vaccines were first given 4-6 weeks after radiotherapy alone, or with temozolomide cycles. Treated patients showed a male proportion of roughly 62%, a female proportion of roughly 38%, and a mean age of 40.4 years.

Trimming took 4 bases from V and 5 from J, leaving 10 bases between them. The CDR3 totals 12 residues. Per the germline V gene, CDR1 is SGHTS and CDR2 is YDEGEE. Sample time point: week 23, last vaccination. In every dose of vaccine, 300 ug of mutant IDH1 20-mer peptide was given alongside topical imiquimod. Some clones are missing from TCRdb's copy, which holds only in-frame ones; the method was immunoSEQ multiplex PCR. Altogether around 55,000 clones are present, over 70% being singletons, with the ten largest covering 6.2%. As to this clone: The antigen remains unidentified.

V usage is TRBV5-8 and J usage is TRBJ2-7; tentatively, D is TRBD2 (6 bases). The specimen comprised PBMCs, sampled from a glioma patient whose treatment included an IDH1 peptide vaccine. The receptor was isolated from a man between 35 and 55 years old with glioma. The DNA for the CDR3 is TGTGCCAGCAGCAGGAGGGGTAACGAGCAGTACTTC. Protein sequence: CASSRRGNEQYF.